Shown below are 14 T cell receptor beta chains from a single sample sequenced in a study of immune evolution from preneoplasia to lung adenocarcinoma. Profiled with immunoSEQ multiplex PCR; TCRdb holds only in-frame clones, not every one. The data show approximately 26,000 clones, about two thirds seen once. Sample: FFPE invasive lung adenocarcinoma tissue. These receptors were obtained from a person aged 55-75 years with invasive lung adenocarcinoma. Some clones in this sample may be carry-over from other donors' samples.

This clone has just a few counts. The chain couples TRBV15 to TRBJ2-3; D is ambiguous. V lost 0 bases and J lost 3, with 7 bases in between. From germline, CDR1 is LNHNV and CDR2 YYDKDF (reference sequence). This CDR3 has 14 residues. CDR3 sequence: CATSRDLLTDTQYF. In DNA form, the CDR3 reads TGTGCCACCAGCAGAGACCTTTTGACAGATACGCAGTATTTT.

The CDR3 protein is CASSPLETSSRDGYTF. CDR3 in DNA: TGTGCCAGTAGTCCCCTGGAGACCTCCTCGAGGGATGGCTACACCTTC. The V gene is TRBV19, the J gene TRBJ1-2; D unresolved. Germline V gene lookup returns CDR1 LNHDA and CDR2 SQIVND (reference sequence). This CDR3 spans 16 amino acids. V lost 5 bases and J 6 bases, leaving 22 bases between the germline ends. The variable domain in full, completed from reference TRBV19 and TRBJ1-2, reads DGGITQSPKYLFRKEGQNVTLSCEQNLNHDAMYWYRQDPGQGLRLIYYSQIVNDFQKGDIAEGYSVSREKKESFPLTVTSAQKNPTAFYLCASSPLETSSRDGYTFGSGTRLTVV.

This rearrangement joins TRBV11-1 to TRBJ1-2; 8 bases align to TRBD1. J gave up 6 bases and V 5 bases, and 5 bases lay outside the gene matches. Germline V gene lookup returns CDR1 SGHAT and CDR2 FQDESV (reference sequence). The CDR3 spans 13 residues. As DNA, the CDR3 is TGTGCCAGCAGCCCTCGGACAGGGCATGGCTACACCTTC. It yields the protein CASSPRTGHGYTF.

The CDR3 nucleotides are TGCGCCAGCAGCTCTTCCAGGGGACTAAACACCGGGGAGCTGTTTTTT. Translated, it gives CASSSSRGLNTGELFF. The V and J genes are TRBV5-1 and TRBJ2-2; the D gene is possibly TRBD2 (7 bases). V was shortened by 3 bases and J by 2 bases, with 14 bases between the two germline ends. Germline V gene sequence: CDR1 SGHRS, CDR2 YFSETQ. CDR3 length equals 16 residues.

The chain recombines TRBV7-2 with TRBJ2-7, with 10 bases fitting TRBD1. The junction had 13 bases not matched to a gene; V was cut back by 3 bases and J by 5 bases. CDR1 and CDR2 (germline): SGHTA, FQGNSA. The CDR3 is 17 amino acids. CDR3 DNA sequence: TGTGCCAGCAGCTTCTCTGGACCGGGACAGGGGTGGGACGAGCAGTACTTC. Its protein product is CASSFSGPGQGWDEQYF.

This clone was seen a single time. The chain recombines TRBV7-2 with TRBJ2-1; TRBD2 aligns across 10 bases. The trim removed 2 bases at V and 7 bases at J, leaving 8 bases unmatched. This CDR3 comprises 16 residues. Germline CDR1 is SGHTA and CDR2 is FQGNSA. For the CDR3, the DNA is TGTGCCAGCAGCTTATACCGTAGCGGGAGGCGTAATGAGCAGTTCTTC. This gives the protein CASSLYRSGRRNEQFF.

The gene calls are TRBV7-9 and TRBJ2-5, with 9 bases identical to TRBD1. The CDR3 runs to 15 residues. Germline CDR1 is SEHNR and CDR2 is FQNEAQ (reference sequence). After removal of 5 bases from V and 5 bases from J, the junction contained 9 bases not matched to a gene. CDR3 DNA: TGTGCCAGCAGCAAGCAACAGGGGGCCAGGGAGACCCAGTACTTC. This encodes CASSKQQGARETQYF.

V gene TRBV7-9 combines with J gene TRBJ1-4, with D unclear. Trimming took off 0 bases at V and 8 bases at J, with 10 bases between the two ends. This CDR3 is 14 amino acids long. Germline-derived CDR1 and CDR2 are SEHNR and FQNEAQ (reference sequence). For the CDR3, the DNA is TGTGCCAGCAGCTTAGCTGGGATGCGGGAAAAACTGTTTTTT. Translated, it gives CASSLAGMREKLFF.

The CDR3 loop reads CASSTRQTETQYF. CDR3 sequence (DNA): TGTGCCAGCAGCACCCGACAGACAGAGACCCAGTACTTC. The V and J genes are TRBV7-6 and TRBJ2-5, with a possible D match to TRBD1 (5 bases). Trimming removed 5 bases from V and 4 bases from J, with 11 bases in between. CDR1 and CDR2 (germline): SGHVS, FNYEAQ. The length of the CDR3 is 13 residues.

The chain combines TRBV15 with TRBJ1-5, with D hard to call. The CDR3 extends over 15 amino acids. Germline V gene lookup returns CDR1 LNHNV and CDR2 YYDKDF (reference sequence). Trimming removed 0 bases at V and 7 bases at J, with 13 bases between. The CDR3: CATSRDNSGGQPQHF. As DNA, the CDR3 is TGTGCCACCAGCAGAGATAATTCAGGCGGGCAGCCCCAGCATTTT.

The chain uses TRBV10-3 and TRBJ2-5, with unresolved D. V gave up 2 bases and J gave up 7 bases, with 11 bases separating them. CDR3 length equals 13 residues. Germline-derived CDR1 and CDR2 are ENHRY and SYGVKD. CDR3 loop: CAISEPTPTTQYF. The CDR3 DNA follows: TGTGCCATCAGTGAGCCCACCCCTACGACCCAGTACTTC.

The rearrangement joins TRBV7-2 to TRBJ2-5, with 12 bases aligning to TRBD2. Germline V gene sequence: CDR1 SGHTA, CDR2 FQGNSA. Trimming cost V 5 bases and J 0 bases; bases outside gene matches: 4. The CDR3 length is 16 residues. The CDR3 loop is CASSPWTSGNQETQYF. The CDR3 nucleotides are TGTGCCAGCAGCCCGTGGACTAGCGGGAACCAAGAGACCCAGTACTTC.

The CDR3 DNA sequence: TGTGCCAGCAGCTTAGTCGCAGGATTCGTCAATGAGCAGTTCTTC. Translation gives CASSLVAGFVNEQFF. J is TRBJ2-1 and V is TRBV7-2, with D unresolved. This CDR3 spans 15 amino acids. Between the trimmed V and J ends, which lost 1 base and 6 bases, there was a span of 13 bases. Germline V gene data show CDR1 as SGHTA and CDR2 as FQGNSA.

V usage is TRBV7-2 and J usage is TRBJ2-7; 8 bases match TRBD2. Per the germline V gene, CDR1 is SGHTA and CDR2 is FQGNSA. The CDR3 runs 14 residues. V lost 1 base to trimming and J lost 9 bases; unmatched junction nucleotides: 8. CDR3 protein: CASSLERREVRQYF. CDR3 nucleotide sequence: TGTGCCAGCAGCTTAGAGCGGCGGGAGGTCAGGCAGTACTTC. The whole variable domain, filled in from reference TRBV7-2 and TRBJ2-7, reads GAGVSQSPSNKVTEKGKDVELRCDPISGHTALYWYRQSLGQGLEFLIYFQGNSAPDKSGLPSDRFSAERTGGSVSTLTIQRTQQEDSAVYLCASSLERREVRQYFGPGTRLTVT.